The rows below give T cell receptor beta chains drawn from one sample of a study of T cell repertoires in cytomegalovirus infection. TCRdb itself ran the reads through MiXCR, one entry per CDR3 protein. Of a few hundred thousand distinct CDR3 sequences in the sample, 12% to 15% were seen once. Sample: PBMCs. These receptors were obtained from a human donor in good health (CMV status not recorded). Some clones in this sample may be carry-over from other donors' samples. Both conserved end residues are part of each CDR3. A D gene is named only where the DNA matches it firmly. Some rows have no size entry. The others give once, few or many, or a class for an expanded clone.

TRBD2,many,TRBV6-1,TRBJ2-5,CASLSAGVQETQYF,TGTGCCAGCCTTAGCGCGGGAGTCCAAGAGACCCAGTACTTC
NA,NA,TRBV20-1,TRBJ1-3,CSARESGTGNTIYF,TGCAGTGCTAGAGAAAGTGGAACTGGAAACACCATATATTTT
NA,NA,TRBV20-1,TRBJ2-1,CSARDASGSSSYNEQFF,TGCAGTGCTAGAGATGCCTCCGGTTCCAGCTCCTACAATGAGCAGTTCTTC
NA,NA,TRBV15,TRBJ2-7,CATSPQDPPDSKVQYF,TGTGCCACCAGTCCCCAAGACCCCCCGGATAGTAAGGTGCAGTACTTC
NA,many,TRBV10-1,TRBJ1-1,CASSSELRTEAFF,TGCGCCAGCAGTTCGGAATTACGCACTGAAGCTTTCTTT
NA,NA,TRBV7-6,TRBJ2-3,CASSLATGADTQYF,TGTGCCAGCAGCTTAGCAACCGGTGCAGATACGCAGTATTTT
TRBD2,NA,TRBV28,TRBJ2-2,CASSVGLPNTGELFF,TGTGCCAGCAGTGTGGGACTACCGAACACCGGGGAGCTGTTTTTT
NA,few,TRBV7-4,TRBJ2-6,CASSSTISSGANVLTF,TGTGCCAGCAGCTCTACTATTAGCTCTGGGGCCAACGTCCTGACTTTC
TRBD1,NA,TRBV12-3/TRBV12-4,TRBJ1-2,CASSFRRGLDGYTF,TGTGCCAGCAGTTTCCGCAGGGGGCTGGATGGCTACACCTTC
TRBD1,NA,TRBV20-1,TRBJ2-7,CSARVGTGGYEQYF,TGCAGTGCTAGAGTCGGGACAGGGGGCTACGAGCAGTACTTC
NA,many,TRBV7-6,TRBJ2-7,CASSLGGLSYEQYF,TGTGCCAGCAGCTTAGGCGGGCTCTCCTACGAGCAGTACTTC
NA,NA,TRBV6-2/TRBV6-3,TRBJ1-1,CASTRALDTEAFF,TGTGCCAGCACAAGGGCTCTGGACACTGAAGCTTTCTTT
NA,few,TRBV20-1,TRBJ1-2,CSTKHRYGYTF,TGCAGTACGAAACACCGCTATGGCTACACCTTC
NA,many,TRBV20-1,TRBJ2-1,CSARPGLSNNEQFF,TGCAGTGCTAGACCGGGACTCTCCAACAATGAGCAGTTCTTC
NA,many,TRBV28,TRBJ2-3,CASSPSGRGADTQYF,TGTGCCAGCAGTCCGTCGGGTAGAGGGGCAGATACGCAGTATTTT
TRBD2,few,TRBV4-3,TRBJ2-3,CASSQGLAGVQVIADTQYF,TGCGCCAGCAGCCAAGGACTAGCGGGGGTTCAAGTCATAGCAGATACGCAGTATTTT
NA,many,TRBV7-2,TRBJ2-1,CASSLALRGNEQFF,TGTGCCAGCAGCTTAGCGCTAAGGGGGAATGAGCAGTTCTTC
TRBD2,few,TRBV2,TRBJ2-3,CANSGTSTDTQYF,TGTGCCAATAGCGGGACTAGCACAGATACGCAGTATTTT
NA,many,TRBV28,TRBJ1-2,CASRQNYGYTF,TGTGCCAGCAGGCAGAATTATGGCTACACCTTC
NA,few,TRBV28,TRBJ2-3,CASSTLMGTDTQYF,TGTGCCAGCAGCACTCTGATGGGGACAGATACGCAGTATTTT
NA,NA,TRBV6-4,TRBJ1-3,CASKVRGHGNTIYF,TGTGCCAGCAAAGTAAGAGGGCACGGAAACACCATATATTTT
NA,many,TRBV7-2,TRBJ2-7,CASSLAFLYEQYF,TGTGCCAGCAGCTTAGCTTTCCTCTACGAGCAGTACTTC
TRBD2,many,TRBV7-2,TRBJ2-1,CASSFGLAGGRGQFF,TGTGCCAGCAGCTTCGGACTAGCGGGAGGACGGGGGCAGTTCTTC
NA,many,TRBV12-3/TRBV12-4,TRBJ1-3,CASSLGGRDTIYF,TGTGCCAGCAGCCTGGGGGGGCGAGACACCATATATTTT
TRBD1,few,TRBV19,TRBJ1-5,CASRTSRGQPQHF,TGTGCCAGTAGAACCTCCAGGGGGCAGCCCCAGCATTTT
TRBD1,NA,TRBV5-1,TRBJ1-1,CASSPPYDRDTEAFF,TGCGCCAGCAGCCCGCCATATGACAGGGACACTGAAGCTTTCTTT
TRBD2,NA,TRBV6-5,TRBJ2-3,CASSYSRLAGTTDTQYF,TGTGCCAGCAGTTACTCGAGACTAGCGGGGACCACAGATACGCAGTATTTT
NA,many,TRBV7-3,TRBJ1-1,CASSLLGMGNTEAFF,TGTGCCAGCAGCTTATTGGGAATGGGGAACACTGAAGCTTTCTTT
TRBD1,few,TRBV19,TRBJ1-2,CASSMGQGTGYTF,TGTGCCAGTAGTATGGGACAGGGGACCGGCTACACCTTC
NA,many,TRBV12-3/TRBV12-4,TRBJ1-1,CASRLQGTAEAFF,TGTGCCAGCAGACTACAGGGAACGGCTGAAGCTTTCTTT
NA,many,TRBV12-3/TRBV12-4,TRBJ2-1,CASSLVRDLYNEQFF,TGTGCCAGCAGTTTGGTGCGGGACCTCTACAATGAGCAGTTCTTC
NA,few,TRBV29-1,TRBJ2-1,CSVGGGHEQFF,TGCAGCGTTGGTGGGGGTCATGAGCAGTTCTTC
NA,many,TRBV7-2,TRBJ1-1,CASSWGSGGNTEAFF,TGTGCCAGCAGTTGGGGTTCTGGGGGGAACACTGAAGCTTTCTTT
NA,NA,TRBV7-2,TRBJ1-4,CASSPREATNEKLFF,TGTGCCAGCAGCCCAAGGGAGGCAACTAATGAAAAACTGTTTTTT
NA,many,TRBV7-9,TRBJ1-3,CASSPGAGNTIYF,TGTGCCAGCAGCCCAGGGGCTGGAAACACCATATATTTT
NA,NA,TRBV29-1,TRBJ2-7,CSVHGGGESSYEQYF,TGCAGCGTCCACGGAGGGGGGGAATCCTCCTACGAGCAGTACTTC
NA,NA,TRBV12-3/TRBV12-4,TRBJ1-1,CASSERVLNTEAFF,TGTGCCAGCAGTGAGCGGGTTTTGAACACTGAAGCTTTCTTT
TRBD2,NA,TRBV29-1,TRBJ2-3,CSVVLAATPDTQYF,TGCAGCGTAGTTCTAGCGGCGACCCCAGATACGCAGTATTTT
TRBD2,many,TRBV7-9,TRBJ2-7,CASGGLAGSPSYEQYF,TGTGCCAGCGGGGGGCTAGCGGGGTCGCCCTCCTACGAGCAGTACTTC
TRBD1,few,TRBV29-1,TRBJ2-3,CSVTPGQVGGAQYF,TGCAGCGTGACCCCGGGACAGGTGGGAGGAGCGCAGTATTTT
NA,many,TRBV15,TRBJ1-1,CATSRARGGPGDTEAFF,TGTGCCACCAGCAGAGCCAGAGGGGGACCCGGGGACACTGAAGCTTTCTTT
NA,few,TRBV7-2,TRBJ2-2,CASSLLVVHTGELFF,TGTGCCAGCAGCTTGCTAGTAGTCCACACCGGGGAGCTGTTTTTT
NA,few,TRBV20-1,TRBJ2-7,CSARDLQVSSYEQYF,TGCAGTGCTAGAGATCTGCAGGTGAGCTCCTACGAGCAGTACTTC
TRBD2,NA,TRBV6-1,TRBJ2-1,CASSDQTSGGNNEQFF,TGTGCCAGCAGTGATCAGACTAGCGGAGGGAACAATGAGCAGTTCTTC
NA,NA,TRBV3-1,TRBJ2-1,CASTGRSLNEQFF,TGTGCCAGCACCGGGCGATCGCTTAATGAGCAGTTCTTC
TRBD1,few,TRBV12-5,TRBJ1-3,CASGYSLDRSSGNTIYF,TGTGCTAGTGGTTATTCCTTGGACAGGTCCTCTGGAAACACCATATATTTT
TRBD2,many,TRBV23-1,TRBJ2-5,CASSQSEAAGDLAQETQYF,TGCGCCAGCAGTCAATCAGAGGCAGCGGGGGACCTAGCACAAGAGACCCAGTACTTC
TRBD2,many,TRBV6-1,TRBJ2-7,CASRPRTSGIGYEQYF,TGTGCCAGCAGGCCCAGGACTAGCGGCATCGGATACGAGCAGTACTTC
NA,many,TRBV6-1,TRBJ2-5,CASSESQGGETQYF,TGTGCCAGCAGTGAATCACAGGGAGGGGAGACCCAGTACTTC
NA,few,TRBV6-5,TRBJ1-1,CASSITPAGRPFF,TGTGCCAGCAGTATTACCCCGGCGGGGAGGCCTTTCTTT
NA,many,TRBV7-2,TRBJ2-7,CASRPRQIGYEQYF,TGTGCCAGCAGACCTAGACAGATTGGATACGAGCAGTACTTC
NA,many,TRBV4-1,TRBJ2-2,CASSLRRGGTGELFF,TGCGCCAGCAGCCTTCGGAGGGGCGGAACCGGGGAGCTGTTTTTT
NA,many,TRBV11-2,TRBJ2-1,CASSLGRGPTYNEQFF,TGTGCCAGCAGCTTAGGGAGGGGGCCGACCTACAATGAGCAGTTCTTC
TRBD1,few,TRBV7-8,TRBJ2-2,CASSRRGLARSSGELFF,TGTGCCAGCAGCAGAAGGGGGCTAGCTAGGAGCTCCGGGGAGCTGTTTTTT
NA,NA,TRBV4-1,TRBJ1-5,CASSQEIAGYNQPQHF,TGCGCCAGCAGCCAAGAGATCGCAGGTTACAATCAGCCCCAGCATTTT